This is a list of T cell receptor beta chains from one sample in a study of T cells in Graves' hyperthyroidism and ophthalmopathy. MiXCR was run by TCRdb on the multiplex PCR reads, yielding one entry per CDR3 protein. The profile shows around 610,000 distinct CDR3 sequences, approximately 15% of them singletons. Material for sequencing was blood. The source of these receptors is a woman aged 40 to 50 with Graves' ophthalmopathy. The CDR3 runs from the conserved cysteine through the conserved F or W. D genes are given only for firm matches. Clone sizes are given selectively: once, few, many, or a class where the clone is expanded.

clone_size j_call d_call v_call cdr3_nt cdr3_aa
. TRBJ1-5 . TRBV19 TGTGCCAGTAGGCCGGGACTGCCTTCAGGGCAGCCCCAGCATTTT CASRPGLPSGQPQHF
. TRBJ2-2 . TRBV5-8 TGTGCCAGCAGCTTGATAAGTAGCACCGGGGAGCTGTTTTTT CASSLISSTGELFF
many TRBJ2-7 TRBD2 TRBV20-1 TGCAGTGCTAGAGAACTAGCGGGAATCGACGAGCAGTACTTC CSARELAGIDEQYF
few TRBJ2-5 . TRBV24-1 TGTGCCACCAGTGATTCTCCTACCCGAGAGACCCAGTACTTC CATSDSPTRETQYF
. TRBJ2-4 TRBD2 TRBV7-8 TGTGCCAGCAGCTTAGCGCTAGCGGGAGATGGCAAAAACATTCAGTACTTC CASSLALAGDGKNIQYF
few TRBJ1-5 TRBD1 TRBV20-1 TGCAGTGCTACCAGGGGGGGAGATCAGCCCCAGCATTTT CSATRGGDQPQHF
many TRBJ2-7 . TRBV12-3/TRBV12-4 TGTGCCAGCAGTTTAGGCAATACCTACGAGCAGTACTTC CASSLGNTYEQYF
. TRBJ2-5 . TRBV28 TGTGCCAGCAGTGCTAATAGCGTCTTCCAAGAGACCCAGTACTTC CASSANSVFQETQYF
. TRBJ2-5 . TRBV27 TGTGCCAGCTCAGTGCGGAGGGGGAATTCGGAGACCCAGTACTTC CASSVRRGNSETQYF
many TRBJ2-2 . TRBV7-2 TGTGCCAGCAGCCAAACTAGATCCGGGGAGCTGTTTTTT CASSQTRSGELFF
few TRBJ2-7 TRBD1 TRBV18 TGTGCCAGCTCCTTCCTCGGGACAGGGAGTTACGAGCAGTACTTC CASSFLGTGSYEQYF